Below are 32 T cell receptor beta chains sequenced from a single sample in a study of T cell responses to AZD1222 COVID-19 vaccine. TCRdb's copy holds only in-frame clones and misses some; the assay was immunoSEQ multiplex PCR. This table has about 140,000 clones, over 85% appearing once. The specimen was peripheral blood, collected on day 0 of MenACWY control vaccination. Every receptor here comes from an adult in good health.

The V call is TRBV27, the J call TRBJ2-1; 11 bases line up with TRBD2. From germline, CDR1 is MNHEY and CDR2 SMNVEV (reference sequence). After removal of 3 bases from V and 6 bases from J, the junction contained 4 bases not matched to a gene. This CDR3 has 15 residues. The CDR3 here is CASSFTSGSSNEQFF. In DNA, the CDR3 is TGTGCCAGCAGTTTCACTAGCGGGAGTAGCAATGAGCAGTTCTTC.

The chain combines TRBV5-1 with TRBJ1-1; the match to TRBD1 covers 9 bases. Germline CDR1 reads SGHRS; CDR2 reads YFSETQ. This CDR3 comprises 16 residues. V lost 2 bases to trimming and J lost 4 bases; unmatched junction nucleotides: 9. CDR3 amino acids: CASSLYQQGASTEAFF. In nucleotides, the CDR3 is TGCGCCAGCAGCTTATACCAACAGGGGGCCAGCACTGAAGCTTTCTTT.

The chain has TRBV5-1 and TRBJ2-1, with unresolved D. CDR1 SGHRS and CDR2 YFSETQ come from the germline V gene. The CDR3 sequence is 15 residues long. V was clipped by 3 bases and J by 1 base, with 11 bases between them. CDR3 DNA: TGCGCCAGCAGCTCCGGGCTAGTATCCTACAATGAGCAGTTCTTC. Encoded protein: CASSSGLVSYNEQFF. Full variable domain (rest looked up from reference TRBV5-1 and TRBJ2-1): KAGVTQTPRYLIKTRGQQVTLSCSPISGHRSVSWYQQTPGQGLQFLFEYFSETQRNKGNFPGRFSGRQFSNSRSEMNVSTLELGDSALYLCASSSGLVSYNEQFFGPGTRLTVL.

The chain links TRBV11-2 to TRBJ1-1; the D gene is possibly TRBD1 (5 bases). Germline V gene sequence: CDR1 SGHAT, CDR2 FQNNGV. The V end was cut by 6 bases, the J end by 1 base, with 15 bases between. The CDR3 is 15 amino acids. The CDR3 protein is CASRSPGRKNTEAFF. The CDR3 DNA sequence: TGTGCCAGCAGGAGCCCGGGACGGAAGAACACTGAAGCTTTCTTT.

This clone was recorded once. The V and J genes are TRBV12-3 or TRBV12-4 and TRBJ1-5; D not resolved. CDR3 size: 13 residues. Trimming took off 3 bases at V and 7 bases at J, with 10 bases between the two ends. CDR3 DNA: TGTGCCAGCAGTTTTGGCTTCGGGCAGCCCCAGCATTTT. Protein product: CASSFGFGQPQHF.

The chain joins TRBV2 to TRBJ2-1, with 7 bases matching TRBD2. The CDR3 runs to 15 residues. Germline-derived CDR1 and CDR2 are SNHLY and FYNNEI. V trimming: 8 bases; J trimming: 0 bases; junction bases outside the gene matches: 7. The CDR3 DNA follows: TGTGCCAGCGGGGGAGGGACTGACTCCTACAATGAGCAGTTCTTC. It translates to CASGGGTDSYNEQFF.

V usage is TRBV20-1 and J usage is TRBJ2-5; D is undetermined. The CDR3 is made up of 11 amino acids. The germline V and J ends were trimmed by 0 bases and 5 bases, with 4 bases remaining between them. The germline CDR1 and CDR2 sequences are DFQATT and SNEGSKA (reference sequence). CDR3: CSAREYETQYF. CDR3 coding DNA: TGCAGTGCTAGAGAGTACGAGACCCAGTACTTC.

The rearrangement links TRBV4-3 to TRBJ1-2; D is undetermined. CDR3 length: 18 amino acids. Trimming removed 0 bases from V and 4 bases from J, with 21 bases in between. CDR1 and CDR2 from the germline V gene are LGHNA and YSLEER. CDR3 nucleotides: TGCGCCAGCAGCCAAGATCTCGAGTGGCGGAGAGAACGCTATGGCTACACCTTC. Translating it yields CASSQDLEWRRERYGYTF.

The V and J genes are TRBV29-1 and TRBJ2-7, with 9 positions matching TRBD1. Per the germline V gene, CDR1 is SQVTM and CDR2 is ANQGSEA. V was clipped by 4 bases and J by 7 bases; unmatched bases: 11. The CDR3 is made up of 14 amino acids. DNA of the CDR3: TGCAGCGTTGTATCCGGGACAGGGCTGGGTGAGCAGTACTTC. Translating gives CSVVSGTGLGEQYF.

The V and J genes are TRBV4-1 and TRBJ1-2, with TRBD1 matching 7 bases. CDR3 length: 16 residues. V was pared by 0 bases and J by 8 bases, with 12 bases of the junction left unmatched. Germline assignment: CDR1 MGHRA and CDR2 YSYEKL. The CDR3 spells CASSQDPAGGYYGYTF. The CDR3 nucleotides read TGCGCCAGCAGCCAAGATCCGGCAGGGGGTTATTACGGCTACACCTTC.

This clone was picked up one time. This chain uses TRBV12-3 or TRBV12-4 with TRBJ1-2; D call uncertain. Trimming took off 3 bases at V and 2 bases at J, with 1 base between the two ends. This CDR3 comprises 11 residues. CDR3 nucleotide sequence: TGTGCCAGCAGTTTCAACTATGGCTACACCTTC. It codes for CASSFNYGYTF.

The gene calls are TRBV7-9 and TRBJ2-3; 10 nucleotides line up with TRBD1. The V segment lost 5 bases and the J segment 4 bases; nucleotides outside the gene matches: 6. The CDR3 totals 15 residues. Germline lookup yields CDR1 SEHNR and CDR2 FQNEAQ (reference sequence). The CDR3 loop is CASSRQGAPSDTQYF. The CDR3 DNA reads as TGTGCCAGCAGCCGACAGGGGGCGCCGTCAGATACGCAGTATTTT.

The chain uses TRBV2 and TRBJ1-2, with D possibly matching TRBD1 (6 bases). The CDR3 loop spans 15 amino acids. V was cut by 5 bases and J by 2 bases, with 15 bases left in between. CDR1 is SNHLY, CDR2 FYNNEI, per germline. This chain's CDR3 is CASSPRTARNYGYTF. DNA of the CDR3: TGTGCCAGCAGTCCAAGGACAGCTAGAAACTATGGCTACACCTTC.

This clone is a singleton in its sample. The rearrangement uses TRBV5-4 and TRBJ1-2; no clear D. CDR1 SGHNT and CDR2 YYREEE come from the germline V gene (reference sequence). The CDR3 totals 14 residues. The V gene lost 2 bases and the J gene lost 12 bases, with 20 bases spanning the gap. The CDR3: CASSFGRVTMHDTF. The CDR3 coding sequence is TGTGCCAGCAGCTTCGGGCGGGTTACTATGCACGACACCTTC.

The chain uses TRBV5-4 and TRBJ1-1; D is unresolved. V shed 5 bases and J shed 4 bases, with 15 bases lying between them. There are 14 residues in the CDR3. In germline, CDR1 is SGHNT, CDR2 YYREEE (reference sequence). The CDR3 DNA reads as TGTGCCAGCAGAGGAGAGGAGAGGAGCACTGAAGCTTTCTTT. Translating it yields CASRGEERSTEAFF.

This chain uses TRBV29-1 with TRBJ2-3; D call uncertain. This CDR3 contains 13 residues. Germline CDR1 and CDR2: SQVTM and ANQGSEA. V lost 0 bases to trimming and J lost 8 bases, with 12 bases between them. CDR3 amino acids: CSVEEVTPGTQYF. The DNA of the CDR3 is TGCAGCGTTGAAGAAGTGACCCCAGGTACGCAGTATTTT.

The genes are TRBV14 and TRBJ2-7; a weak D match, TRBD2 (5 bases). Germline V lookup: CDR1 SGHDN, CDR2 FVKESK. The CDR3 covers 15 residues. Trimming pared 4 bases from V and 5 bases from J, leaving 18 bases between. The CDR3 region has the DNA TGTGCCAGCAGCCGAGAGGCCGCAGGCGGGCACGAGCAGTACTTC. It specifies CASSREAAGGHEQYF.

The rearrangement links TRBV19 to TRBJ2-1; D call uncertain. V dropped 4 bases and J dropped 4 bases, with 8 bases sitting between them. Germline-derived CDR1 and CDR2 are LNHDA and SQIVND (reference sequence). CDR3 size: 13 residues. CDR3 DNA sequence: TGTGCCAGTAGTAATCTGGGGTACAATGAGCAGTTCTTC. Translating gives CASSNLGYNEQFF.

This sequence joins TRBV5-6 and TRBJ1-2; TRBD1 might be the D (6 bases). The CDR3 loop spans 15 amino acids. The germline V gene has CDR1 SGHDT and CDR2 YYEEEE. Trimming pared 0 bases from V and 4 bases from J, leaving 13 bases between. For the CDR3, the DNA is TGTGCCAGCAGCTTGGCAGGACAGATAACCTATGGCTACACCTTC. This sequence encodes CASSLAGQITYGYTF.

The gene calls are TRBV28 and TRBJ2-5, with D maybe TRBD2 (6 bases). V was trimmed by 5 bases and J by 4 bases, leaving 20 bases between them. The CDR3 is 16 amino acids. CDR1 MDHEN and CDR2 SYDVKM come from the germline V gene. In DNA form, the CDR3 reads TGTGCCAGCAGTGGTCCGGGAATCCAGGGAGGAGAGACCCAGTACTTC. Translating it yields CASSGPGIQGGETQYF.

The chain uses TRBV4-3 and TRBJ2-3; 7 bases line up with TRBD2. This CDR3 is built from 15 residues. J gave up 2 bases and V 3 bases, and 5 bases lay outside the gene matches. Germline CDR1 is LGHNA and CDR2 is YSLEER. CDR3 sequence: CASSHTSGNTDTQYF. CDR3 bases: TGCGCCAGCAGCCACACAAGCGGGAACACAGATACGCAGTATTTT.

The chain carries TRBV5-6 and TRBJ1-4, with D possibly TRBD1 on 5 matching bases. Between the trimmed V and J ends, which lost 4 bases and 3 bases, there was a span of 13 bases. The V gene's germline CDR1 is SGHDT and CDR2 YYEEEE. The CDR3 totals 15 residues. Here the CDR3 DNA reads TGTGCCAGCAGCGTTCTGGGGGTAGCTAATGAAAAACTGTTTTTT. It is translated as CASSVLGVANEKLFF.

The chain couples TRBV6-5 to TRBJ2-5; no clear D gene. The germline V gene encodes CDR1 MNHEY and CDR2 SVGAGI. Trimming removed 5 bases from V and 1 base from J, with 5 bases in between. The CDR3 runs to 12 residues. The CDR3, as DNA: TGTGCCAGCAGTCTTCTCCAAGAGACCCAGTACTTC. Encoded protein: CASSLLQETQYF.

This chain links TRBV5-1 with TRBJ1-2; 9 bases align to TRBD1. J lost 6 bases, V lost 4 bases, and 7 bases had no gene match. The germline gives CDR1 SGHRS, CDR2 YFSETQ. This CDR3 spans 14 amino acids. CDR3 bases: TGCGCCAGCAGCCGATCCGGGACAGGGAATGGCTACACCTTC. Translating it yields CASSRSGTGNGYTF.

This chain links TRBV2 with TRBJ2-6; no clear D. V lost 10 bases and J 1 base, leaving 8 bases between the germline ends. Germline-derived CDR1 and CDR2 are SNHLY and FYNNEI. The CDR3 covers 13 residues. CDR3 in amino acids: CATHGSGANVLTF. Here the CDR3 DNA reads TGTGCCACCCATGGGTCTGGGGCCAACGTCCTGACTTTC.

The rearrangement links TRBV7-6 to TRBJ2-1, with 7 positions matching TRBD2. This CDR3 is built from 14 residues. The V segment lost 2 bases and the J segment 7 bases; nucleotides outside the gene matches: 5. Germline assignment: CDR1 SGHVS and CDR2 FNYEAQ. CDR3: CASSLMGLYNEQFF. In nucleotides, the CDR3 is TGTGCCAGCAGCTTAATGGGACTATATAATGAGCAGTTCTTC. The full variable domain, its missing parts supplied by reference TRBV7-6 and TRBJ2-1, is GAGVSQSPRYKVTKRGQDVALRCDPISGHVSLYWYRQALGQGPEFLTYFNYEAQQDKSGLPNDRFSAERPEGSISTLTIQRTEQRDSAMYRCASSLMGLYNEQFFGPGTRLTVL.

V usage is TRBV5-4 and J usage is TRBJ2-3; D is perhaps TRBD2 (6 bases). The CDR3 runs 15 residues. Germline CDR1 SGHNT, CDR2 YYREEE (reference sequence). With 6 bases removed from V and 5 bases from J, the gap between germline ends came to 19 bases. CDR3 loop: CASTVGAGSRDTQYF. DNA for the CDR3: TGTGCCAGCACCGTTGGGGCGGGGTCCAGAGATACGCAGTATTTT.

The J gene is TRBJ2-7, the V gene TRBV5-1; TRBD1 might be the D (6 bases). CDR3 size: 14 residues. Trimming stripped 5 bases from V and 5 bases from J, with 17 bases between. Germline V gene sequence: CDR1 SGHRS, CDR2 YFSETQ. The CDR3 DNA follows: TGCGCCAGCAGATGGGACAAGTTGATGGACGAGCAGTACTTC. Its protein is CASRWDKLMDEQYF.

Written as DNA, the CDR3 is TGTGCCAGCAGTCGCGGGACAGAAACGGGGGCCGAGCAGTACTTC. It specifies CASSRGTETGAEQYF. The V and J genes are TRBV6-5 and TRBJ2-7; a possible D gene is TRBD1 (7 bases). The V gene lost 5 bases and the J gene lost 6 bases, with 20 bases spanning the gap. CDR3 size: 15 residues. Germline CDR1 MNHEY, CDR2 SVGAGI.

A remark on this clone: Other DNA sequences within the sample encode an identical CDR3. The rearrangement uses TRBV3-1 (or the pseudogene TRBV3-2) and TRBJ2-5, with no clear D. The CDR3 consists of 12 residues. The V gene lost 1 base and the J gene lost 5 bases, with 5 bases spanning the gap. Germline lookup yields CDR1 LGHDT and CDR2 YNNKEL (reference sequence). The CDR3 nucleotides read TGTGCCAGCAGCCAAGTAAGGGAGACCCAGTACTTC. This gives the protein CASSQVRETQYF.

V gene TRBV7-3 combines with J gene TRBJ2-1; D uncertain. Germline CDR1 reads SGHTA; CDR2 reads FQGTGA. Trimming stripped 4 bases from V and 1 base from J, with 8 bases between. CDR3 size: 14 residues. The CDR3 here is CASSSSSSYNEQFF. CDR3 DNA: TGTGCCAGCAGCTCCAGCTCATCCTACAATGAGCAGTTCTTC.

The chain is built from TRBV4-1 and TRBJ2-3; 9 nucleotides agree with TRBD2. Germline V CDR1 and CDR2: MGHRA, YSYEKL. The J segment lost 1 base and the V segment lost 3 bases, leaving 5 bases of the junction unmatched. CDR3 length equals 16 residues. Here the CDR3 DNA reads TGCGCCAGCAGCCAGGAACGGACTAGCGGCACAGATACGCAGTATTTT. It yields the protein CASSQERTSGTDTQYF.